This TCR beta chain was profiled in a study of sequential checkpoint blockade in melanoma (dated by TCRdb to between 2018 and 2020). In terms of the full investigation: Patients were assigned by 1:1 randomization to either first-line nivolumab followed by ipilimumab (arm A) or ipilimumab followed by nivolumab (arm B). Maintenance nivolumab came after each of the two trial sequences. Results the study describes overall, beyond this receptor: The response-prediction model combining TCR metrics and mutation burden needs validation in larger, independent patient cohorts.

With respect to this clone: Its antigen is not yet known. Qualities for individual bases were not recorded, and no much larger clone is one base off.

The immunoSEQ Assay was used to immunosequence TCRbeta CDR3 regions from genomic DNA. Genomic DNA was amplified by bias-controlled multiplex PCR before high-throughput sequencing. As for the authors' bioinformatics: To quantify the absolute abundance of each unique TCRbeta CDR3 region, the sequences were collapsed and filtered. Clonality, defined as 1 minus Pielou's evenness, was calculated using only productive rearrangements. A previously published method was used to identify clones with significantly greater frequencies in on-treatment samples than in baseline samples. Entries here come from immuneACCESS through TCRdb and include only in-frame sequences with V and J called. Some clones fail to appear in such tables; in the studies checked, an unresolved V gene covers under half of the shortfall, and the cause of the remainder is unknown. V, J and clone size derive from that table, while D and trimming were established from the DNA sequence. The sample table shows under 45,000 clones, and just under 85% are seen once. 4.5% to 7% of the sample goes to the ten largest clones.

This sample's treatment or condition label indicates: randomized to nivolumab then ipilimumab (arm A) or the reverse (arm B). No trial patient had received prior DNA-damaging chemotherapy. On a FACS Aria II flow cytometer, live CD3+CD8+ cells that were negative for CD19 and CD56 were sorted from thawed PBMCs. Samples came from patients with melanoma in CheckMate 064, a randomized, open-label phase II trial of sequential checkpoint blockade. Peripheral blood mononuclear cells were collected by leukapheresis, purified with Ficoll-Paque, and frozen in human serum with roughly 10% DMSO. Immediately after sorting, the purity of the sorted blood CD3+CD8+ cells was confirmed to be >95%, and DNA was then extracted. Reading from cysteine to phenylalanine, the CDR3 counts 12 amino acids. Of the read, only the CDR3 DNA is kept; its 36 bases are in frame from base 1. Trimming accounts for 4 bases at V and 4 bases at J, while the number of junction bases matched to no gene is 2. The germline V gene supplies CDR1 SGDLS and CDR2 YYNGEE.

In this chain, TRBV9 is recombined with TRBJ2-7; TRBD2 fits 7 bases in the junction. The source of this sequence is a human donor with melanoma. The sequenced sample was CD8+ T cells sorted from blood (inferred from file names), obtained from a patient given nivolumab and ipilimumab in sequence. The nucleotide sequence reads TGTGCCAGCAGCCCCGGGGGGTACGAGCAGTACTTC. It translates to CASSPGGYEQYF.